The 19 T cell receptor beta chains in this list originate from one sample, sequenced in a study of blood T cell repertoires in COVID-19. Clones were sequenced by immunoSEQ multiplex PCR, and TCRdb holds only the in-frame ones, with some missing. Here the sample spans about 350,000 clones, 75% to 90% being singletons. Sequenced sample: peripheral blood. The receptors stem from a woman aged 60-75 years with COVID-19, enrolled during active disease.

J is TRBJ1-5 and V is TRBV27, with D unclear. The CDR3 extends over 14 amino acids. V lost 6 bases to trimming and J lost 7 bases, with 16 bases between them. CDR1 and CDR2 (germline): MNHEY, SMNVEV (reference sequence). Here the CDR3 reads CASSLASAGQPQHF. The CDR3 DNA reads TGTGCCAGCAGCCTCGCCTCCGCGGGCCAGCCCCAGCATTTT.

The chain employs TRBV30 and TRBJ1-1; possible D gene TRBD1, 6 bases. Germline CDR1 reads GTSNPN; CDR2 reads SVGIG (reference sequence). Trimming removed 2 bases from V and 0 bases from J, with 10 bases in between. CDR3 length equals 14 residues. CDR3 protein: CAWSTGHMNTEAFF. CDR3 in DNA: TGTGCCTGGAGTACGGGACATATGAACACTGAAGCTTTCTTT.

The chain links TRBV23-1 to TRBJ1-2; 7 nucleotides agree with TRBD1. TRBV23-1 is an open reading frame, and its role is uncertain. Unmatched junction bases numbered 9, after V lost 0 bases and J lost 8 bases. The CDR3 length is 15 residues. The CDR3: CASSQSTSTGIGYTF. The CDR3 nucleotides read TGCGCCAGCAGTCAATCCACGTCGACAGGGATCGGCTACACCTTC.

V and J are TRBV7-3 and TRBJ1-2; D possibly corresponds to TRBD1 (6 bases). V was pared by 5 bases and J by 8 bases, with 15 bases between. The CDR3 loop spans 13 amino acids. The germline gives CDR1 SGHTA, CDR2 FQGTGA. Written as DNA, the CDR3 is TGTGCCAGCAGCCCAAGGGGGGGGTTAGGCTACACCTTC. It encodes CASSPRGGLGYTF.

The CDR3, as DNA: TGTGCCAGCCGACCGATTGGCGGCTCCTACGAGCAGTACTTC. Translating gives CASRPIGGSYEQYF. The chain joins TRBV6-6 to TRBJ2-7; no firm D call. Germline CDR1 MNHNY, CDR2 SVGAGI (reference sequence). V was pared by 8 bases and J by 0 bases, with 14 bases between. This CDR3 has 14 residues.

The V and J genes are TRBV19 and TRBJ2-7; 7 bases agree with TRBD1. With V trimmed by 5 bases and J by 8 bases, 15 bases remained unmatched. Germline V gene data show CDR1 as LNHDA and CDR2 as SQIVND (reference sequence). The CDR3 runs 15 residues. The CDR3 here is CASSPYTGDPGKQYF. The DNA for the CDR3 is TGTGCCAGTAGTCCCTATACAGGGGATCCAGGGAAGCAGTACTTC.

The chain joins TRBV4-1 to TRBJ1-2, with 8 positions matching TRBD1. V was clipped by 0 bases and J by 1 base; unmatched bases: 7. This CDR3 is built from 17 residues. In germline, CDR1 is MGHRA, CDR2 YSYEKL. The CDR3 sequence: CASSQEGGTGDNYGYTF. CDR3 DNA sequence: TGCGCCAGCAGCCAAGAGGGAGGGACAGGTGATAACTATGGCTACACCTTC.

The chain combines TRBV29-1 with TRBJ2-5; TRBD2 might be the D (6 bases). CDR3 length equals 12 residues. The germline V and J ends were trimmed by 4 bases and 6 bases, with 12 bases remaining between them. Per the germline V gene, CDR1 is SQVTM and CDR2 is ANQGSEA. The CDR3 region is CSVVTGEKTQYF. In DNA form, the CDR3 reads TGCAGCGTTGTGACGGGGGAGAAGACCCAGTACTTC. Full variable domain (outside the CDR3, taken from reference TRBV29-1 and TRBJ2-5): SAVISQKPSRDICQRGTSLTIQCQVDSQVTMMFWYRQQPGQSLTLIATANQGSEATYESGFVIDKFPISRPNLTFSTLTVSNMSPEDSSIYLCSVVTGEKTQYFGPGTRLLVL.

This chain links TRBV12-5 with TRBJ2-3, with 13 bases matching TRBD2. After removal of 2 bases from V and 4 bases from J, the junction contained 6 bases not matched to a gene. The V gene's germline CDR1 is LGHNT and CDR2 FRNRAP. The CDR3 is made up of 17 amino acids. DNA of the CDR3: TGTGCTAGTGGTTTGACCCGGACTAGCGGGGGCGCAGATACGCAGTATTTT. This gives the protein CASGLTRTSGGADTQYF.

The rearrangement uses TRBV12-5 and TRBJ2-2; 10 bases are shared with TRBD1. This CDR3 is built from 21 residues. V was pared by 2 bases and J by 0 bases, with 15 bases of the junction left unmatched. Per the germline V gene, CDR1 is LGHNT and CDR2 is FRNRAP. The CDR3 region is CASGLSHDKTGGESNTGELFF. The CDR3 DNA is TGTGCTAGTGGTTTGTCCCACGATAAGACAGGGGGCGAATCGAACACCGGGGAGCTGTTTTTT.

In its sample, this clone was seen a few times. The rearrangement links TRBV6-5 to TRBJ1-1; D unresolved. Germline V gene data show CDR1 as MNHEY and CDR2 as SVGAGI. The CDR3 is made up of 13 amino acids. V lost 5 bases, J lost 1 base, and 8 bases lay in between. The CDR3 here is CASSLSENTEAFF. CDR3 DNA: TGTGCCAGCAGTCTTTCAGAGAACACTGAAGCTTTCTTT.

CDR3 DNA sequence: TGCAGCGCCCGACAGGGGACAGATACGCAGTATTTT. Translating it yields CSARQGTDTQYF. The V gene is TRBV29-1, the J gene TRBJ2-3; 8 nucleotides agree with TRBD1. Germline trimming cut 7 bases from V and 3 bases from J; bases unmatched to any gene: 3. From germline, CDR1 is SQVTM and CDR2 ANQGSEA. The CDR3 has 12 residues.

A single count supports this clone. The chain couples TRBV7-3 to TRBJ2-1, with 9 bases aligning to TRBD2. V lost 5 bases, J lost 3 bases, and 2 bases stayed unmatched. This CDR3 spans 14 amino acids. Germline V gene data show CDR1 as SGHTA and CDR2 as FQGTGA. This CDR3 is CASSGSGSYNEQFF. The CDR3 DNA reads TGTGCCAGCAGCGGTAGCGGGAGCTACAATGAGCAGTTCTTC.

This chain uses TRBV4-2 with TRBJ1-1; a weak D match, TRBD1 (6 bases). Trimming cost V 7 bases and J 8 bases, with 20 bases left between them. The CDR3 is made up of 14 amino acids. CDR1 is LGHNA and CDR2 is YNFKEQ in the germline V gene. The CDR3: CASTPDSFKLEAFF. Written as DNA, the CDR3 is TGTGCCAGCACTCCGGACAGTTTTAAATTAGAAGCTTTCTTT.

The chain has TRBV7-2 and TRBJ2-2; 11 bases agree with TRBD2. This CDR3 region has 16 residues. V trimming: 3 bases; J trimming: 2 bases; junction bases outside the gene matches: 2. Germline assignment: CDR1 SGHTA and CDR2 FQGNSA. The CDR3 protein is CASSFSGGANTGELFF. The CDR3 nucleotides read TGTGCCAGCAGCTTTAGCGGGGGGGCTAACACCGGGGAGCTGTTTTTT. Complete variable domain (other parts from reference TRBV7-2 and TRBJ2-2): GAGVSQSPSNKVTEKGKDVELRCDPISGHTALYWYRQSLGQGLEFLIYFQGNSAPDKSGLPSDRFSAERTGGSVSTLTIQRTQQEDSAVYLCASSFSGGANTGELFFGEGSRLTVL.

The rearrangement uses TRBV18 and TRBJ2-5, with 11 positions matching TRBD2. The junction had 4 bases not matched to a gene; V was cut back by 5 bases and J by 2 bases. Germline values: CDR1 KGHSH, CDR2 LQKENI. The CDR3 is made up of 15 amino acids. The CDR3 region has the DNA TGTGCCAGCTCAAGGGGACTAGCGGAGCAAGAGACCCAGTACTTC. Translation: CASSRGLAEQETQYF.

The CDR3: CASSLGGILEKLFF. The CDR3 bases are TGTGCCAGCAGCTTGGGAGGGATCCTTGAAAAACTGTTTTTT. This chain uses TRBV5-8 with TRBJ1-4; D ambiguous. This CDR3 contains 14 residues. Germline CDR1 is SGHTS and CDR2 is YDEGEE. V was cut by 0 bases and J by 7 bases, with 10 bases left in between.

The chain is built from TRBV7-8 and TRBJ1-3; no firm D call. The CDR3 consists of 14 residues. V dropped 1 base and J dropped 3 bases, with 7 bases sitting between them. Germline V gene data show CDR1 as SGHVS and CDR2 as FQNEAQ. CDR3: CASSLGSSGNTIYF. The CDR3 coding sequence is TGTGCCAGCAGCTTAGGGTCTAGTGGAAACACCATATATTTT. Full variable domain (remainder filled in from reference TRBV7-8 and TRBJ1-3): GAGVSQSPRYKVAKRGQDVALRCDPISGHVSLFWYQQALGQGPEFLTYFQNEAQLDKSGLPSDRFFAERPEGSVSTLKIQRTQQEDSAVYLCASSLGSSGNTIYFGEGSWLTVV.

The chain combines TRBV19 with TRBJ1-1; D is possibly TRBD1 (5 bases). The CDR3 has 15 amino acids. CDR1 LNHDA and CDR2 SQIVND come from the germline V gene (reference sequence). Between the trimmed V and J ends, which lost 7 bases and 0 bases, there was a span of 15 bases. Here the CDR3 reads CASNWGGRVNTEAFF. In DNA, the CDR3 is TGTGCCAGTAATTGGGGCGGCCGCGTGAACACTGAAGCTTTCTTT. Drawing the rest from reference TRBV19 and TRBJ1-1, the complete variable domain is DGGITQSPKYLFRKEGQNVTLSCEQNLNHDAMYWYRQDPGQGLRLIYYSQIVNDFQKGDIAEGYSVSREKKESFPLTVTSAQKNPTAFYLCASNWGGRVNTEAFFGQGTRLTVV.